The 16 T cell receptor beta chains listed next were all sequenced from one sample in a study of tumor-infiltrating lymphocytes in primary liver carcinoma. Co-extraction of RNA and DNA was performed on about 18-33 mg of unsorted bulk tissue. The investigators made TCR beta cDNA from 500 ng total RNA, using a constant-region primer. Slightly modified ARM-PCR, run as three nested multiplex PCR rounds, produced the TCR beta libraries. Both of the initial two PCR rounds ran for around 10 cycles and employed TRBV1-TRBV30 forward primers alongside a C-beta reverse primer. In TCRdb, the multiplex PCR reads were re-called with MiXCR into one record per CDR3 protein. The table lists 50,000 to 60,000 distinct CDR3 sequences, around 73% of them singletons. The sequenced sample consisted of liver tumor tissue from sampling region 5. The subset here: tumor region T5, tumor centre. The receptors derive from a man aged 35 to 55 with primary liver carcinoma and hepatitis B virus infection.

Comment on this clonotype: Compared with germline, one end of the junction differs, possibly owing to a read error. In nucleotides, the CDR3 is TGTGCCAGCAGCTTTAGCTGGCTACTCGACAATGAACAGCTCTTC. Its translation is CASSFSWLLDNEQLF. The chain is built from TRBV11-2 and TRBJ2-1; D is ambiguous. CDR3 length: 15 residues. From germline, CDR1 is SGHAT and CDR2 FQNNGV. The variable domain in full, completed from reference TRBV11-2 and TRBJ2-1, reads EAGVAQSPRYKIIEKRQSVAFWCNPISGHATLYWYQQILGQGPKLLIQFQNNGVVDDSQLPKDRFSAERLKGVDSTLKIQPAKLEDSAVYLCASSFSWLLDNEQLFGPGTRLTVL.

This clonotype was seen just once. This CDR3 is missing its conserved last phenylalanine or tryptophan, likely due to a read error. This chain connects TRBV5-5 to TRBJ2-3; D possibly corresponds to TRBD1 (5 bases). Germline V gene lookup returns CDR1 SGHKS and CDR2 YYEKEE (reference sequence). V was trimmed by 3 bases and J by 10 bases, leaving 18 bases between them. CDR3 length: 14 residues. For the CDR3, the DNA is TGTGCCAGCAGCTCTCCGACAGTGATCCCCCCGCAGTATTAT. This gives the protein CASSSPTVIPPQYY.

As for this clonotype: An end of the junction does not agree with germline; a read error may underlie this. V usage is TRBV29-1 and J usage is TRBJ1-6; D gene uncertain. The CDR3 is made up of 12 amino acids. CDR1 SQVTM and CDR2 ANQGSEA come from the germline V gene. For the CDR3, the DNA is TGCAGCGTCGCTCAGTATAATTCACTCCTCCACTTT. It yields the protein CSVAQYNSLLHF.

A word on this clonotype: This likely comes from a read error, as the CDR3 has no conserved phenylalanine or tryptophan at its end. Because the CDR3's place on the DNA is in doubt, the DNA is left out and the CDR3 is given as listed by TCRdb. This chain uses TRBV6-6 with TRBJ1-1; TRBD1 is the table's D call, not checked against the DNA. The CDR3 has 12 amino acids, counting both end residues. CDR1 MNHNY and CDR2 SVGAGI come from the germline V gene (reference sequence). CDR3 protein: CASSQTDTEASL.

Of note for this clonotype: A read error may produce the germline difference seen at one junction end. The V call is TRBV12-3 or TRBV12-4, the J call TRBJ1-4; TRBD1 might be the D (5 bases). This CDR3 has 13 residues. CDR3 protein: CAISLVGTEKLFF. The CDR3 nucleotides are TGTGCCATCAGTTTAGTAGGGACTGAAAAACTGTTTTTT.

A remark on this clonotype: The junction does not match germline at one end; this may be a read error. The V gene is TRBV7-8, the J gene TRBJ2-2; possible D gene TRBD2, 5 bases. CDR3 length: 17 amino acids. The germline CDR1 and CDR2 sequences are SGHVS and FQNEAQ. The CDR3 region is CVSSLARLAGNTGELFF. CDR3 DNA sequence: TGTGTCAGCAGCTTAGCGCGGCTAGCCGGAAACACTGGGGAGCTGTTTTTT.

This clonotype was observed a single time. The junction and the germline gene differ at one end; a read error may be behind it. CDR3 amino acids: CSGMDGGETQYF. CDR3 nucleotide sequence: TGCAGCGGCATGGACGGTGGAGAGACCCAATACTTC. The rearrangement links TRBV29-1 to TRBJ2-5; D gene ambiguous. This CDR3 is built from 12 residues. Looked up from germline, CDR1 is SQVTM and CDR2 is ANQGSEA.

Turning to this clonotype: Possible read error: a much larger clone is one base away. The rearrangement joins TRBV28 to TRBJ1-1, with a tentative D call TRBD1 (5 bases). The germline gives CDR1 MDHEN, CDR2 SYDVKM. The CDR3 is made up of 13 amino acids. The CDR3 bases are TGTGTCAGCAGATTGGGGCTGGTCACTGAAGCTTTCTTT. This translates into CVSRLGLVTEAFF. Combining the CDR3 with reference TRBV28 and TRBJ1-1 gives the whole variable domain DVKVTQSSRYLVKRTGEKVFLECVQDMDHENMFWYRQDPGLGLRLIYFSYDVKMKEKGDIPEGYSVSREKKERFSLILESASTNQTSMYLCVSRLGLVTEAFFGQGTRLTVV.

The gene calls are TRBV11-3 and TRBJ2-1; unclear D gene. CDR1 SGHNT and CDR2 YENEEA come from the germline V gene. Deletions cut 11 bases from V and 5 bases from J, with 16 bases between. The CDR3 is 13 amino acids. This CDR3 reads CACSLDENNEQFF. For the CDR3, the DNA is TGTGCCTGTAGCTTGGATGAGAACAATGAGCAGTTCTTC.

The chain combines TRBV6-1 with TRBJ2-1, with D maybe TRBD1 (5 bases). The germline V and J ends were trimmed by 3 bases and 4 bases, with 16 bases remaining between them. The CDR3 length is 16 residues. The germline V gene encodes CDR1 MNHNS and CDR2 SASEGT. The chain's CDR3 is CASSDRTRSSYNEQFF. The CDR3 DNA follows: TGTGCCAGCAGTGACCGGACAAGAAGCTCATACAATGAGCAGTTCTTC.

This clonotype was recorded at least ten times. The V call is TRBV7-2, the J call TRBJ2-5; no clear D gene. Trimming took 6 bases from V and 4 from J, leaving 9 bases between them. The CDR3 is 12 residues long. Germline-derived CDR1 and CDR2 are SGHTA and FQGNSA. The CDR3 reads CASSLHRETQYF. For the CDR3, the DNA is TGTGCCAGCAGTCTTCACAGAGAGACCCAGTACTTC.

Turning to this clonotype: The junction does not match germline at one end; this may be a read error. The V gene is TRBV11-1, the J gene TRBJ2-3; D gene ambiguous. Germline V gives CDR1 SGHAT, CDR2 FQDESV (reference sequence). The CDR3 has 14 amino acids. DNA for the CDR3: TGTCCCATCAGCCCACCCCCTGAAGCAGATGCGCAGTATTTT. This encodes CPISPPPEADAQYF. Full variable domain (missing parts from reference TRBV11-1 and TRBJ2-3): EAEVAQSPRYKITEKSQAVAFWCDPISGHATLYWYRQILGQGPELLVQFQDESVVDDSQLPKDRFSAERLKGVDSTLKIQPAELGDSAMYLCPISPPPEADAQYFGPGTRLTVL.

About this clonotype itself: An end of the junction does not agree with germline; a read error may underlie this. The genes are TRBV12-3 or TRBV12-4 and TRBJ2-6, with D perhaps TRBD1 (5 bases). This CDR3 region has 17 residues. The chain's CDR3 is CSSNPRIGVSGANVLTF. CDR3 nucleotide sequence: TGTTCCAGCAATCCCCGTATAGGGGTCTCTGGGGCCAACGTCCTGACTTTC.

Details on this clonotype: A much more abundant neighbour one base away suggests this may be a read error. The conserved final phenylalanine or tryptophan is absent from the CDR3, which likely points to a read error. The chain recombines TRBV2 with TRBJ1-6, with a tentative D call TRBD1 (6 bases). The V and J ends lost 7 bases and 8 bases respectively, with 12 bases between them. The CDR3 sequence is 13 residues long. The germline V gene has CDR1 SNHLY and CDR2 FYNNEI. The CDR3 DNA reads as TGTGCCAGCATGGGGGGGGCGGATTCACCCCTCCACTCT. Amino acid sequence: CASMGGADSPLHS.

Comment on this clonotype: A junction end diverges from the germline sequence, so it may reflect a read error. The J gene is TRBJ1-5, the V gene TRBV7-9, with D tentatively TRBD1 (6 bases). The germline V gene encodes CDR1 SEHNR and CDR2 FQNEAQ (reference sequence). This CDR3 has 15 residues. CDR3 loop: CVSSSSGVSNQPQHF. Here the CDR3 DNA reads TGTGTCAGCAGCTCCTCAGGGGTTAGCAATCAGCCTCAGCATTTT. Full variable domain (remainder filled in from reference TRBV7-9 and TRBJ1-5): DTGVSQNPRHKITKRGQNVTFRCDPISEHNRLYWYRQTLGQGPEFLTYFQNEAQLEKSRLLSDRFSAERPKGSFSTLEIQRTEQGDSAMYLCVSSSSGVSNQPQHFGDGTRLSIL.

This clonotype showed up just once. The junction differs from germline at one of its ends, possibly a read error. The V gene is TRBV29-1, the J gene TRBJ1-1; unclear D gene. There are 17 residues in the CDR3. The V gene's germline CDR1 is SQVTM and CDR2 ANQGSEA. CDR3 nucleotide sequence: TGCAGCGTTGAAATCATAAATCCGGGCACCCAACGACCTGATGCTTTCTTT. Translation: CSVEIINPGTQRPDAFF.